The next 27 T cell receptor beta chains were all read from a single sample in a study of response to subunit inactivated influenza vaccine. From the RT-PCR reads, TCRdb called clonotypes with MiXCR, one entry per CDR3 protein. The sample gives almost 600,000 distinct CDR3 sequences, 14% of which show up once; more than 9.5% is in the top ten. The sequenced sample was PBMCs from blood, obtained about 13 days after vaccination. These TCRs come from a man aged 45-65 years who received an inactivated influenza vaccine.

The chain uses TRBV3-1 and TRBJ2-3, with D possibly matching TRBD2 (5 bases). The CDR3 length is 16 residues. In germline, CDR1 is LGHDT, CDR2 YNNKEL (reference sequence). V lost 4 bases, J lost 2 bases, and 16 bases lay in between. CDR3 loop: CASSPRREPLTDTQYF. DNA for the CDR3: TGTGCCAGCAGCCCCCGCCGGGAACCTCTCACAGATACGCAGTATTTT.

The V gene is TRBV2, the J gene TRBJ2-1; TRBD2 matches 7 bases. This CDR3 comprises 14 residues. Germline trimming cut 6 bases from V and 4 bases from J; bases unmatched to any gene: 6. The germline V gene has CDR1 SNHLY and CDR2 FYNNEI. The CDR3 sequence is CASRMSGVYNEQFF. DNA of the CDR3: TGTGCCAGCAGGATGAGCGGGGTTTACAATGAGCAGTTCTTC.

This clonotype was counted ten times or more. V is TRBV29-1 and J is TRBJ2-1; 13 bases are shared with TRBD2. The CDR3 spans 18 residues. Germline CDR1 and CDR2: SQVTM and ANQGSEA. J was trimmed by 0 bases and V by 4 bases; bases with no gene match: 9. CDR3 in amino acids: CSVGPGLAGSASYNEQFF. The CDR3 DNA follows: TGCAGCGTTGGTCCGGGACTAGCGGGATCCGCCTCCTACAATGAGCAGTTCTTC.

The rearrangement uses TRBV6-2 or TRBV6-3 and TRBJ2-2; D unresolved. V was trimmed by 6 bases and J by 2 bases, leaving 7 bases between them. CDR3 size: 13 residues. The germline gives CDR1 MNHEY, CDR2 SVGEGT. The CDR3 DNA sequence: TGTGCCAGCAGGAACATAAACACCGGGGAGCTGTTTTTT. As protein: CASRNINTGELFF.

This clonotype showed up just a few times. The chain joins TRBV24-1 to TRBJ2-1, with TRBD2 identical over 15 bases. From germline, CDR1 is KGHDR and CDR2 SFDVKD. This CDR3 region has 16 residues. J was trimmed by 7 bases and V by 3 bases; bases with no gene match: 3. The CDR3 region is CATSDQGTSGRNEQFF. CDR3 in DNA: TGTGCCACCAGTGATCAGGGGACTAGCGGGAGGAATGAGCAGTTCTTC.

This clonotype was counted between two and nine times. V and J are TRBV29-1 and TRBJ2-7, with D possibly matching TRBD1 (6 bases). Germline assignment: CDR1 SQVTM and CDR2 ANQGSEA. There are 11 residues in the CDR3. V was pared by 6 bases and J by 5 bases, with 11 bases between. The CDR3 loop is CSVGQSDEQYF. The CDR3 DNA sequence: TGCAGCGTCGGACAGTCCGACGAGCAGTACTTC.

This chain joins TRBV3-1 and TRBJ2-5, with TRBD1 matching 12 bases. V shed 2 bases and J 4 bases; nucleotides not matched to a gene: 5. The V gene's germline CDR1 is LGHDT and CDR2 YNNKEL (reference sequence). The CDR3 spans 16 residues. As DNA, the CDR3 is TGTGCCAGCAGCCAATGGGGACAGGGGGCGCGAGAGACCCAGTACTTC. Its protein product is CASSQWGQGARETQYF.

There are a few counts of this clonotype. V usage is TRBV7-2 and J usage is TRBJ2-5; a weak D match, TRBD2 (5 bases). The CDR3 sequence is 13 residues long. The V and J ends lost 5 bases and 0 bases respectively, with 7 bases between them. CDR1 is SGHTA, CDR2 FQGNSA, per germline. Written as DNA, the CDR3 is TGTGCCAGCAGCGCGGGCCACCAAGAGACCCAGTACTTC. Amino acids: CASSAGHQETQYF. Filled out from reference TRBV7-2 and TRBJ2-5, the complete variable domain reads GAGVSQSPSNKVTEKGKDVELRCDPISGHTALYWYRQSLGQGLEFLIYFQGNSAPDKSGLPSDRFSAERTGGSVSTLTIQRTQQEDSAVYLCASSAGHQETQYFGPGTRLLVL.

In its sample, this clonotype was seen a few times. This rearrangement joins TRBV6-1 to TRBJ2-2; perhaps TRBD1 as D (5 bases). The CDR3 contains 15 residues. Trimming cost V 4 bases and J 3 bases, with 12 bases left between them. CDR1 is MNHNS and CDR2 is SASEGT in the germline V gene. The CDR3 here is CASSGTPSHTGELFF. DNA for the CDR3: TGTGCCAGCAGTGGGACACCATCACACACCGGGGAGCTGTTTTTT.

The table lists this clonotype with a few counts. The chain combines TRBV5-1 with TRBJ1-1; tentatively, D is TRBD1 (6 bases). This CDR3 has 16 residues. The germline gives CDR1 SGHRS, CDR2 YFSETQ. The V end was cut by 0 bases, the J end by 3 bases, with 15 bases between. CDR3 in amino acids: CASSLDPTGLDTEAFF. CDR3 bases: TGCGCCAGCAGCTTGGATCCCACAGGGTTGGACACTGAAGCTTTCTTT.

This clonotype was detected only a few times. The chain links TRBV10-3 to TRBJ2-7; the match to TRBD1 covers 12 bases. Germline assignment: CDR1 ENHRY and CDR2 SYGVKD. V shed 2 bases and J 7 bases; nucleotides not matched to a gene: 6. The CDR3 runs to 15 residues. The CDR3 nucleotides are TGTGCCATCAGTGAGCCGGGACAGGGGGCAAGTGAGCAGTACTTC. Its protein is CAISEPGQGASEQYF.

This clonotype was counted many times. The gene calls are TRBV10-2 and TRBJ1-2, with 8 nucleotides matching TRBD1. V lost 2 bases to trimming and J lost 5 bases; unmatched junction nucleotides: 1. Germline CDR1 WSHSY, CDR2 SAAADI. The CDR3 spans 13 residues. As DNA, the CDR3 is TGCGCCAGCAGTGAGGACAGGGGTTATGGCTACACCTTC. It codes for CASSEDRGYGYTF.

This rearrangement joins TRBV7-6 to TRBJ1-4; D is unclear. The V gene's germline CDR1 is SGHVS and CDR2 FNYEAQ. Trimming shortened V by 4 bases and J by 6 bases, and 9 bases separated the two germline ends. CDR3 size: 13 residues. The CDR3 loop is CASSSEVYEKLFF. The CDR3 DNA is TGTGCCAGCAGCTCGGAGGTCTATGAAAAACTGTTTTTT.

This clonotype was seen a handful of times. V gene TRBV20-1 combines with J gene TRBJ2-7; 15 bases are a match to TRBD2. CDR1 DFQATT and CDR2 SNEGSKA come from the germline V gene (reference sequence). V was pared by 5 bases and J by 7 bases, with 9 bases of the junction left unmatched. The CDR3 is made up of 15 amino acids. The CDR3 DNA sequence: TGCAGTGCTGGAACTTGGACTAGCGGGAGGGATGAGCAGTACTTC. Encoded protein: CSAGTWTSGRDEQYF.

In this sample, this clonotype turned up a few times. This chain connects TRBV7-2 to TRBJ2-4; TRBD1 matches at 7 bases. The CDR3 consists of 15 residues. The V gene's germline CDR1 is SGHTA and CDR2 FQGNSA. After removal of 5 bases from V and 9 bases from J, the junction contained 13 bases not matched to a gene. CDR3 in amino acids: CASSTTDTPGGIQYF. CDR3 coding DNA: TGTGCCAGCAGCACCACTGACACCCCAGGGGGCATTCAGTACTTC.

This sequence joins TRBV30 and TRBJ2-7; D is possibly TRBD2 (6 bases). Germline assignment: CDR1 GTSNPN and CDR2 SVGIG (reference sequence). Trimming took off 4 bases at V and 6 bases at J, with 16 bases between the two ends. CDR3 length: 13 residues. CDR3 loop: CAWNPVGDFEQYF. The DNA for the CDR3 is TGTGCCTGGAACCCGGTGGGGGACTTCGAGCAGTACTTC.

This clonotype occurred a few times. V gene TRBV20-1 combines with J gene TRBJ2-1; D might be TRBD1 (8 bases). Trimming cost V 5 bases and J 9 bases, with 20 bases left between them. CDR1 DFQATT and CDR2 SNEGSKA come from the germline V gene (reference sequence). The CDR3 is 14 amino acids. CDR3 in DNA: TGCAGTGCTGGGGGGGCAGGACAGGGCTCTGAGCAGTTCTTC. Translating it yields CSAGGAGQGSEQFF.

The V gene is TRBV10-3, the J gene TRBJ2-3; D perhaps matches TRBD1 (6 bases). The CDR3 extends over 14 amino acids. Per germline, CDR1 ENHRY and CDR2 SYGVKD. The ends were cut back, 8 bases at V and 2 bases at J, with 14 bases in the middle. CDR3 in DNA: TGTGCCATCGGCGCAGGGGACAACACAGATACGCAGTATTTT. This gives the protein CAIGAGDNTDTQYF.

This clonotype has only a few counts. The chain recombines TRBV4-2 with TRBJ2-2; D is possibly TRBD1 or TRBD2 (5 bases each). V lost 0 bases and J lost 3, with 8 bases in between. The CDR3 is made up of 15 amino acids. The germline gives CDR1 LGHNA, CDR2 YNFKEQ. The CDR3 coding sequence is TGTGCCAGCAGCCAAGAACGGGGACACACCGGGGAGCTGTTTTTT. This encodes CASSQERGHTGELFF.

This clonotype appeared a few times. The chain couples TRBV20-1 to TRBJ2-1, with 7 bases aligning to TRBD1. The CDR3 contains 15 residues. With 1 base clipped from V and 7 bases from J, the junction kept 10 bases outside the gene matches. CDR1 is DFQATT and CDR2 is SNEGSKA in the germline V gene (reference sequence). This CDR3 reads CSARVGGGTANEQFF. The DNA of the CDR3 is TGCAGTGCTAGAGTCGGTGGTGGGACAGCGAATGAGCAGTTCTTC.

In this sample, this clonotype turned up a few times. This chain uses TRBV2 with TRBJ1-5; D possibly corresponds to TRBD1 (6 bases). The CDR3 runs to 14 residues. CDR1 and CDR2 from the germline V gene are SNHLY and FYNNEI. V gave up 7 bases and J gave up 9 bases, with 19 bases separating them. The DNA of the CDR3 is TGTGCCAGCAAAGAAGGGGGGTACTCGGGGCCCCAGCATTTT. The encoded protein is CASKEGGYSGPQHF.

This clonotype was found a few times. The gene calls are TRBV29-1 and TRBJ1-1; TRBD1 aligns across 10 bases. From germline, CDR1 is SQVTM and CDR2 ANQGSEA. V was clipped by 4 bases and J by 7 bases; unmatched bases: 3. This CDR3 is built from 12 residues. This chain's CDR3 is CSVGQGANEAFF. CDR3 coding DNA: TGCAGCGTTGGACAGGGGGCTAATGAAGCTTTCTTT.

V gene TRBV23-1 combines with J gene TRBJ2-7; tentative D call: TRBD1 (6 bases). TRBV23-1 has ORF status, its function being uncertain. The CDR3 covers 12 residues. The V end lost 6 bases, the J end lost 6 bases, and 12 bases lay between the germline ends. CDR3 loop: CASRDSRGEQYF. DNA for the CDR3: TGCGCCAGCAGGGACAGTCGGGGCGAGCAGTACTTC.

J is TRBJ2-1 and V is TRBV27; no reliable D call. Germline V gives CDR1 MNHEY, CDR2 SMNVEV (reference sequence). V was trimmed by 10 bases and J by 7 bases, leaving 14 bases between them. There are 12 residues in the CDR3. DNA of the CDR3: TGTGCCACTAAGAGCAGGTTTAATGAGCAGTTCTTC. The encoded protein is CATKSRFNEQFF.

Worth noting for this clonotype: A clone one base away is much larger, so this may be a read error. This sequence joins TRBV12-3 or TRBV12-4 and TRBJ1-2, with D unresolved. Deletions cut 3 bases from V and 8 bases from J, with 13 bases between. The CDR3 runs to 13 residues. CDR3: CASSFTGVQGYTF. The CDR3 bases are TGTGCCAGCAGTTTCACTGGGGTTCAGGGCTACACCTTC.

V usage is TRBV7-8 and J usage is TRBJ2-7; 14 positions agree with TRBD2. V gave up 5 bases and J gave up 3 bases; unmatched junction bases: 12. The CDR3 has 18 amino acids. CDR1 is SGHVS and CDR2 is FQNEAQ in the germline V gene. CDR3 bases: TGTGCCAGCAGCAAAACCCCCCCCGGGACTAGCGGGAGCTACGAGCAGTACTTC. This translates into CASSKTPPGTSGSYEQYF.

This clonotype showed up many times. The V and J genes are TRBV20-1 and TRBJ2-7; TRBD1 matches at 7 bases. The CDR3 has 14 amino acids. Trimming at V came to 3 bases and at J to 7 bases, leaving 12 bases not matched to a gene. CDR1 and CDR2 from the germline V gene are DFQATT and SNEGSKA (reference sequence). CDR3 DNA sequence: TGCAGTGCTAGGTTGAGGGGGCCCTATTCGGAGCAGTACTTC. It codes for CSARLRGPYSEQYF.